These 21 T cell receptor beta chains were sequenced from one sample in a study of technical replicates of blood from four donors (dated by TCRdb to about 2017). The library was prepared using the immunoSEQ multiplex PCR assay. As stored in TCRdb, this immuneACCESS dataset retains in-frame rearrangements with V and J assigned. A fraction of the clones does not appear; measured against another copy, unresolved V genes explain less than half of the discrepancy, and the remainder lacks a known reason. The sample includes approximately 75,000 clones, with 75% to 90% observed a single time. Around 4% of the sample comes from the top ten. Material: PBMCs. These TCRs come from a human donor in good health. Some clones in this sample may be carry-over from other donors' samples.

The V gene is TRBV15, the J gene TRBJ2-7; tentatively, D is TRBD1 (5 bases). The CDR3 has 14 amino acids. Germline-derived CDR1 and CDR2 are LNHNV and YYDKDF (reference sequence). V was clipped by 0 bases and J by 3 bases, with 9 bases between them. CDR3 sequence reads: CATSRERGNYEQYF. The CDR3 DNA follows: TGTGCCACCAGCAGAGAAAGGGGAAACTACGAGCAGTACTTC. The entire variable domain, with the rest obtained from reference TRBV15 and TRBJ2-7, is as follows: DAMVIQNPRYQVTQFGKPVTLSCSQTLNHNVMYWYQQKSSQAPKLLFHYYDKDFNNEADTPDNFQSRRPNTSFCFLDIRSPGLGDTAMYLCATSRERGNYEQYFGPGTRLTVT.

The J gene is TRBJ2-1, the V gene TRBV10-2, with D perhaps matching TRBD2 (7 bases). The CDR3 consists of 16 residues. V lost 0 bases to trimming and J lost 8 bases, with 17 bases between them. Germline CDR1 WSHSY, CDR2 SAAADI. DNA for the CDR3: TGCGCCAGCAGTGAGTCTCTCACGGGGGGCCGTCATGAGCAGTTCTTC. This sequence encodes CASSESLTGGRHEQFF.

This chain joins TRBV30 and TRBJ2-7, with TRBD1 identical over 7 bases. This CDR3 has 11 amino acids. CDR1 is GTSNPN and CDR2 is SVGIG in the germline V gene (reference sequence). V shed 4 bases, J shed 4 bases, and the junction held 1 base outside the gene matches. The CDR3: CAWMGQYEQYF. In DNA, the CDR3 is TGTGCCTGGATGGGACAGTACGAGCAGTACTTC. The whole variable domain, remainder taken from reference TRBV30 and TRBJ2-7, is SQTIHQWPATLVQPVGSPLSLECTVEGTSNPNLYWYRQAAGRGLQLLFYSVGIGQISSEVPQNLSASRPQDRQFILSSKKLLLSDSGFYLCAWMGQYEQYFGPGTRLTVT.

The V call is TRBV4-2, the J call TRBJ1-4; D possibly corresponds to TRBD1 (6 bases). V was trimmed by 0 bases and J by 0 bases, leaving 14 bases between them. This CDR3 comprises 18 residues. CDR1 LGHNA and CDR2 YNFKEQ come from the germline V gene. The CDR3 loop is CASSQERRDTPTNEKLFF. The CDR3 DNA reads as TGTGCCAGCAGCCAAGAGAGAAGGGACACTCCAACTAATGAAAAACTGTTTTTT.

The V gene is TRBV23-1, the J gene TRBJ1-1; D uncertain. Being an ORF, TRBV23-1 has a function that is uncertain. The V end was cut by 0 bases, the J end by 4 bases, with 15 bases between. This CDR3 has 16 residues. The CDR3 DNA is TGCGCCAGCAGTCAATCCCCGGGGAGGGTGGGCACTGAAGCTTTCTTT. It is translated as CASSQSPGRVGTEAFF.

Comment on this clone: Sequence at one end of the junction differs from germline and may be a read error. The chain is built from TRBV10-3 and TRBJ2-7; TRBD1 matches at 7 bases. The CDR3 is made up of 17 amino acids. Germline V gene data show CDR1 as ENHRY and CDR2 as SYGVKD. In DNA form, the CDR3 reads TGTGCCAGCAGTGGCTGGGGGCCACTTGACAGGGTACACGAGCAGTACTTC. Residues: CASSGWGPLDRVHEQYF.

The chain links TRBV9 to TRBJ1-3; no definite D call. This CDR3 has 15 residues. Trimming pared 0 bases from V and 1 base from J, leaving 8 bases between. The germline gives CDR1 SGDLS, CDR2 YYNGEE. CDR3 residues: CASSVVGGSGNTIYF. The CDR3 region has the DNA TGTGCCAGCAGCGTAGTTGGAGGGTCTGGAAACACCATATATTTT. Supplemented by reference TRBV9 and TRBJ1-3, the full variable domain reads DSGVTQTPKHLITATGQRVTLRCSPRSGDLSVYWYQQSLDQGLQFLIQYYNGEERAKGNILERFSAQQFPDLHSELNLSSLELGDSALYFCASSVVGGSGNTIYFGEGSWLTVV.

The rearrangement links TRBV2 to TRBJ2-5, with 14 bases aligning to TRBD2. V gave up 7 bases and J gave up 7 bases; unmatched junction bases: 11. In germline, CDR1 is SNHLY, CDR2 FYNNEI. The CDR3 is 16 amino acids. CDR3 sequence reads: CASTTQTSGGAGTQYF. CDR3 sequence (DNA): TGTGCCAGCACAACTCAGACTAGCGGGGGGGCAGGGACCCAGTACTTC.

V and J are TRBV10-3 and TRBJ1-3; 7 bases map to TRBD1. Germline loops: CDR1 ENHRY, CDR2 SYGVKD. The CDR3 contains 13 residues. V was clipped by 6 bases and J by 2 bases; unmatched bases: 1. This CDR3 reads CAISTGAGNTIYF. CDR3 coding DNA: TGTGCCATCAGCACAGGGGCTGGAAACACCATATATTTT.

J is TRBJ1-6 and V is TRBV4-1; TRBD1 agrees at 7 bases. Germline-derived CDR1 and CDR2 are MGHRA and YSYEKL. The CDR3 extends over 16 amino acids. V was pared by 4 bases and J by 8 bases, with 11 bases of the junction left unmatched. CDR3 in DNA: TGCGCCAGCAGCCCCTGGACAGGCACGTGGGATTCACCCCTCCACTTT. As protein: CASSPWTGTWDSPLHF.

The chain employs TRBV7-9 and TRBJ2-5; 10 bases are shared with TRBD1. The V gene end was trimmed by 7 bases and the J gene end by 5 bases; junction bases not matched to a gene: 7. Germline values: CDR1 SEHNR, CDR2 FQNEAQ (reference sequence). The CDR3 is 14 residues long. CDR3 nucleotide sequence: TGTGCCAGCAACCTTGGGACAGGGGTGGAGACCCAGTACTTC. Protein: CASNLGTGVETQYF.

The chain carries TRBV29-1 and TRBJ2-7, with D perhaps matching TRBD2 (7 bases). Germline V gene data show CDR1 as SQVTM and CDR2 as ANQGSEA. With 7 bases removed from V and 1 base from J, the gap between germline ends came to 14 bases. The CDR3 is made up of 13 amino acids. CDR3 in DNA: TGCAGCGCTGCCGCGGGGGCTTCCTACGAGCAGTACTTC. Its translation is CSAAAGASYEQYF.

This chain connects TRBV19 to TRBJ1-6; 7 nucleotides line up with TRBD1. This CDR3 has 14 amino acids. Germline trimming cut 3 bases from V and 6 bases from J; bases unmatched to any gene: 2. Germline values: CDR1 LNHDA, CDR2 SQIVND (reference sequence). Here the CDR3 reads CASSMDRPNSPLHF. The CDR3 DNA reads as TGTGCCAGTAGTATGGACAGGCCTAATTCACCCCTCCACTTT.

The rearrangement uses TRBV18 and TRBJ1-2, with TRBD1 identical over 9 bases. V shed 4 bases and J 5 bases; nucleotides not matched to a gene: 8. The germline V gene has CDR1 KGHSH and CDR2 LQKENI. CDR3 length: 15 residues. CDR3 region: CASSQQGANAYGYTF. The CDR3 region has the DNA TGTGCCAGCTCACAACAGGGGGCGAACGCGTATGGCTACACCTTC.

J is TRBJ2-2 and V is TRBV14, with unresolved D. V was pared by 2 bases and J by 1 base, with 8 bases between. From germline, CDR1 is SGHDN and CDR2 FVKESK. This CDR3 has 15 residues. The CDR3 DNA sequence: TGTGCCAGCAGCCAAAATACCGGGAACACCGGGGAGCTGTTTTTT. Translation gives CASSQNTGNTGELFF.

The chain links TRBV28 to TRBJ1-1; D is undetermined. Trimming shortened V by 2 bases and J by 7 bases, and 8 bases separated the two germline ends. The CDR3 is 12 amino acids. From germline, CDR1 is MDHEN and CDR2 SYDVKM. The CDR3 DNA sequence: TGTGCCAGCAGTTTAGTAGGCGGTGAAGCTTTCTTT. Its translation is CASSLVGGEAFF.

This clone was seen more than once but under ten times. The genes are TRBV6-5 and TRBJ2-7; D is uncertain. The CDR3 sequence is 13 residues long. Between the trimmed V and J ends, which lost 8 bases and 0 bases, there was a span of 11 bases. Germline V lookup: CDR1 MNHEY, CDR2 SVGAGI. CDR3 sequence: CASSGRPSYEQYF. CDR3 sequence (DNA): TGTGCCAGCTCAGGCAGGCCCTCCTACGAGCAGTACTTC.

There are a few counts of this clone. This chain links TRBV6-1 with TRBJ1-1, with unresolved D. Germline assignment: CDR1 MNHNS and CDR2 SASEGT. The V gene lost 5 bases and the J gene lost 6 bases, with 13 bases spanning the gap. The CDR3 loop spans 13 amino acids. CDR3: CASSLGPLAEAFF. DNA for the CDR3: TGTGCCAGCAGTCTCGGTCCTTTGGCTGAAGCTTTCTTT.

This clone appeared once. The chain couples TRBV11-3 to TRBJ2-7; weak D call: TRBD1 (6 bases). V shed 1 base and J shed 0 bases, with 10 bases lying between them. The CDR3 runs to 15 residues. CDR1 is SGHNT, CDR2 YENEEA, per germline. The CDR3 coding sequence is TGTGCCAGCAGCTTAGGACAGGCTAGCTCCTACGAGCAGTACTTC. It specifies CASSLGQASSYEQYF.

The chain combines TRBV5-5 with TRBJ1-1; TRBD1 agrees at 9 bases. The V segment lost 0 bases and the J segment 4 bases; nucleotides outside the gene matches: 10. Germline V CDR1 and CDR2: SGHKS, YYEKEE (reference sequence). The CDR3 has 17 amino acids. The CDR3 protein is CASSLAAGTGRFTEAFF. The CDR3 DNA reads TGTGCCAGCAGCTTGGCAGCCGGGACAGGGAGATTCACTGAAGCTTTCTTT.

The chain has TRBV6-1 and TRBJ2-4, with D possibly TRBD2 on 6 matching bases. Between the trimmed V and J ends, which lost 6 bases and 7 bases, there was a span of 16 bases. The CDR3 length is 14 residues. CDR1 and CDR2 (germline): MNHNS, SASEGT. In DNA form, the CDR3 reads TGTGCCAGCAGGTTAGCGGATTCGAGGAACATTCAGTACTTC. It is translated as CASRLADSRNIQYF.